Below, 4 T cell receptor beta chains from the same sample are listed, as sequenced in a study of Graves' ophthalmopathy and Graves' hyperthyroidism. Scientists amplified the TCR beta CDR3 regions from RNA transcripts. HTBI primers served in a first-round RT-PCR, which a second-round multiplex PCR followed. TCRdb fed the multiplex PCR reads into MiXCR, producing one record per CDR3 protein. Of hundreds of thousands of distinct CDR3 sequences in the sample, approximately 39% were seen once. The sequenced sample consisted of peripheral blood. These receptors all stem from an adult man with Graves' ophthalmopathy.

As regards this clonotype: Sequence at one end of the junction differs from germline and may be a read error. The chain couples TRBV25-1 to TRBJ2-5; 10 positions agree with TRBD1. Per the germline V gene, CDR1 is MGHDK and CDR2 is SYGVNS. The CDR3 covers 13 residues. CDR3 sequence reads: CTSRGQGEETQYF. The CDR3 DNA reads TGTACCAGCAGAGGACAGGGGGAAGAGACCCAGTACTTC.

The rearrangement uses TRBV5-1 and TRBJ2-7; 7 bases match TRBD1. This CDR3 is 14 amino acids long. Trimming removed 3 bases from V and 0 bases from J; junction bases left unmatched: 3. Per germline, CDR1 SGHRS and CDR2 YFSETQ. The CDR3 is CASSYGQDSYEQYF. As DNA, the CDR3 is TGCGCCAGCAGCTATGGACAGGACTCCTACGAGCAGTACTTC.

The V gene is TRBV7-2, the J gene TRBJ2-7, with 8 bases fitting TRBD1. V dropped 4 bases and J dropped 4; count of bases not matched to a gene: 6. This CDR3 has 14 residues. Looked up from germline, CDR1 is SGHTA and CDR2 is FQGNSA. CDR3 in amino acids: CASSWTGSGYEQYF. The CDR3 DNA reads TGTGCCAGCAGCTGGACAGGGAGTGGATACGAGCAGTACTTC.

The gene calls are TRBV5-5 and TRBJ2-7; maybe TRBD1 (6 bases). Germline values: CDR1 SGHKS, CDR2 YYEKEE (reference sequence). CDR3 length: 15 residues. Trimming left V 4 bases short and J 2 bases short, with 16 bases between. This CDR3 is CASSRTDRGAYEQYF. The CDR3 bases are TGTGCCAGCAGCCGGACAGACCGAGGGGCCTACGAGCAGTACTTC.